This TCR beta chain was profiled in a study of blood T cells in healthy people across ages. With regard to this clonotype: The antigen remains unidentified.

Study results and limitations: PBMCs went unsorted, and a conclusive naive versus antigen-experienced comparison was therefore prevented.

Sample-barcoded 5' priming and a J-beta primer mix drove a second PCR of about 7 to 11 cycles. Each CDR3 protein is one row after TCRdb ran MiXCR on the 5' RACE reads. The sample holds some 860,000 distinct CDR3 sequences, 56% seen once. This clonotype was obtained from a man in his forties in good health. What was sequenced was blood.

The CDR3 sequence is CATTGWYEQYF. In nucleotides, the CDR3 is TGTGCCACCACGGGGTGGTACGAGCAGTACTTC. The chain recombines TRBV6-2 or TRBV6-3 with TRBJ2-7; weak D call: TRBD2 (5 bases). The CDR3 covers 11 residues. Trimming shortened V by 10 bases and J by 4 bases, and 11 bases separated the two germline ends. Germline CDR1 MNHEY, CDR2 SVGEGT.